Shown below are 29 T cell receptor beta chains from a single sample sequenced in a study of blood T cell repertoires in COVID-19. Sequenced by immunoSEQ multiplex PCR; TCRdb stores in-frame clones only, minus some. The table shows almost 400,000 clones, with under 90% occurring only once. Sequencing was performed on PBMCs or T cells enriched from blood (not recorded which). The origin of the receptors is a woman aged 25 to 39 who had recovered from COVID-19.

The chain is built from TRBV19 and TRBJ1-1; D call uncertain. This CDR3 is built from 13 residues. Germline values: CDR1 LNHDA, CDR2 SQIVND (reference sequence). V was shortened by 2 bases and J by 6 bases, with 10 bases between the two germline ends. In nucleotides, the CDR3 is TGTGCCAGTAGTATAAGCCTAAACTCTGAAGCTTTCTTT. Its protein product is CASSISLNSEAFF.

V gene TRBV27 combines with J gene TRBJ2-7, with TRBD1 as a possible D gene (6 bases). Trimming stripped 6 bases from V and 1 base from J, with 16 bases between. This CDR3 is built from 15 residues. Per the germline V gene, CDR1 is MNHEY and CDR2 is SMNVEV (reference sequence). The CDR3, as DNA: TGTGCCAGCAGCGTGACAGGTTCTTTATCCTACGAGCAGTACTTC. Its protein is CASSVTGSLSYEQYF.

The chain uses TRBV7-9 and TRBJ2-1; possible D gene TRBD1, 6 bases. Germline loops: CDR1 SEHNR, CDR2 FQNEAQ (reference sequence). Trimming left V 4 bases short and J 7 bases short, with 11 bases between. The CDR3 extends over 13 amino acids. The CDR3 spells CASSYVRGNEQFF. The CDR3 nucleotides are TGTGCCAGCAGCTACGTGAGGGGGAATGAGCAGTTCTTC.

The chain is built from TRBV7-9 and TRBJ1-6; the D gene is possibly TRBD1 (6 bases). In germline, CDR1 is SEHNR, CDR2 FQNEAQ (reference sequence). Trimming left V 4 bases short and J 3 bases short, with 10 bases between. The CDR3 loop spans 15 amino acids. Written as DNA, the CDR3 is TGTGCCAGCAGCTCTTCAGGGGACTATAATTCACCCCTCCACTTT. It yields the protein CASSSSGDYNSPLHF.

The V and J genes are TRBV7-3 and TRBJ2-7, with 7 bases fitting TRBD1. The germline CDR1 and CDR2 sequences are SGHTA and FQGTGA. The ends lost 7 bases at V and 5 bases at J; junction bases unmatched: 11. This CDR3 spans 14 amino acids. The CDR3 spells CASTPGGLHDEQYF. CDR3 DNA: TGTGCCAGCACCCCAGGGGGTTTGCACGACGAGCAGTACTTC.

The gene calls are TRBV29-1 and TRBJ2-7; 9 bases fit TRBD2. The CDR3 covers 13 residues. Trimming removed 5 bases from V and 2 bases from J; junction bases left unmatched: 4. Germline V gives CDR1 SQVTM, CDR2 ANQGSEA. CDR3 residues: CSVKSGGTYEQYF. The CDR3 DNA is TGCAGCGTTAAGAGCGGGGGGACCTACGAGCAGTACTTC.

The count of this clone is one. This chain links TRBV29-1 with TRBJ2-2, with D possibly matching TRBD1 (5 bases). CDR1 is SQVTM and CDR2 is ANQGSEA in the germline V gene. Between the trimmed V and J ends, which lost 6 bases and 1 base, there was a span of 9 bases. This CDR3 is built from 13 residues. The CDR3 region has the DNA TGCAGCGTGCGTACAGGGAACACCGGGGAGCTGTTTTTT. Translated, it gives CSVRTGNTGELFF.

The chain has TRBV9 and TRBJ1-3; D remains unclear. The V gene lost 2 bases and the J gene lost 8 bases, with 11 bases spanning the gap. The CDR3 is 13 amino acids. Germline V gene sequence: CDR1 SGDLS, CDR2 YYNGEE. CDR3 amino acids: CASSVGGKDTIYF. The CDR3 nucleotides are TGTGCCAGCAGCGTCGGAGGAAAGGACACCATATATTTT.

This clone was seen only once. The chain combines TRBV27 with TRBJ2-7; D perhaps matches TRBD2 (5 bases). The CDR3 is made up of 16 amino acids. V lost 3 bases and J lost 4, with 19 bases in between. CDR1 is MNHEY and CDR2 is SMNVEV in the germline V gene (reference sequence). This CDR3 is CASSFRIAGSGYEQYF. The CDR3 region has the DNA TGTGCCAGCAGTTTTCGCATAGCTGGGAGTGGATACGAGCAGTACTTC.

CDR3 coding DNA: TGTGCTAGTGGTTTGGTAGCGAAATCCTACAATGAGCAGTTCTTC. Amino acids: CASGLVAKSYNEQFF. The chain joins TRBV12-5 to TRBJ2-1, with D unclear. Germline CDR1 and CDR2: LGHNT and FRNRAP. Deletions cut 0 bases from V and 1 base from J, with 7 bases between. CDR3 length equals 15 residues.

The rearrangement joins TRBV7-9 to TRBJ1-1; D gene unclear. CDR3 length: 13 amino acids. Germline V gene lookup returns CDR1 SEHNR and CDR2 FQNEAQ (reference sequence). Trimming took 1 base from V and 4 from J, leaving 7 bases between them. The CDR3 spells CASSLGHSTEAFF. The CDR3 region has the DNA TGTGCCAGCAGCTTAGGACATAGCACTGAAGCTTTCTTT.

This chain joins TRBV5-1 and TRBJ1-1; D is uncertain. The CDR3 is made up of 13 amino acids. V was clipped by 2 bases and J by 5 bases, with 10 bases between them. Germline V lookup: CDR1 SGHRS, CDR2 YFSETQ. The CDR3 loop is CASSFGEGTEAFF. CDR3 nucleotides: TGCGCCAGCAGCTTCGGGGAGGGAACTGAAGCTTTCTTT.

The chain links TRBV27 to TRBJ2-7; 8 bases line up with TRBD1. This CDR3 spans 15 amino acids. The germline gives CDR1 MNHEY, CDR2 SMNVEV (reference sequence). V shed 6 bases and J 2 bases; nucleotides not matched to a gene: 9. The CDR3 coding sequence is TGTGCCAGCAGATTAAAATCAGGGGGCACCTACGAGCAGTACTTC. Translated: CASRLKSGGTYEQYF.

The chain has TRBV7-8 and TRBJ2-2; D is perhaps TRBD1 (7 bases). V was trimmed by 2 bases and J by 4 bases, leaving 17 bases between them. CDR1 and CDR2 from the germline V gene are SGHVS and FQNEAQ. The CDR3 has 17 residues. Here the CDR3 DNA reads TGTGCCAGCAGCTTATGGACTACAGGGGTTGTCACCGGGGAGCTGTTTTTT. Its translation is CASSLWTTGVVTGELFF.

This clone was counted a few times. This chain connects TRBV19 to TRBJ1-2; no firm D call. CDR1 is LNHDA and CDR2 is SQIVND in the germline V gene (reference sequence). With 6 bases removed from V and 3 bases from J, the gap between germline ends came to 14 bases. This CDR3 spans 14 amino acids. CDR3 DNA: TGTGCCAGTAGCAGACGCCGGGATGACTATGGCTACACCTTC. This gives the protein CASSRRRDDYGYTF.

This clone has more than one count but fewer than ten. The CDR3 nucleotides are TGTGCCAGCAGCTTGAATGGCGGGCCCTCCTACGAGCAGTACTTC. Amino acid sequence: CASSLNGGPSYEQYF. The chain joins TRBV7-2 to TRBJ2-7, with D maybe TRBD2 (5 bases). This CDR3 contains 15 residues. V was clipped by 3 bases and J by 0 bases, with 12 bases between them. Per germline, CDR1 SGHTA and CDR2 FQGNSA.

This chain connects TRBV3-1 (or the pseudogene TRBV3-2) to TRBJ2-1; 10 bases map to TRBD2. V shed 0 bases, J shed 5 bases, and the junction held 1 base outside the gene matches. This CDR3 spans 15 amino acids. Germline V gene lookup returns CDR1 LGHDT and CDR2 YNNKEL (reference sequence). The CDR3 DNA sequence: TGTGCCAGCAGCCAAGAACTAGCGGGGAACAATGAGCAGTTCTTC. Translated: CASSQELAGNNEQFF.

About this clone: The germline gene is not matched at one end of the junction; a read error may be the cause. The gene calls are TRBV7-6 and TRBJ1-1; 9 bases agree with TRBD1. The CDR3 has 16 residues. CDR1 and CDR2 (germline): SGHVS, FNYEAQ. The CDR3 nucleotides are TGTGCCAGCAGCGTAGCGTACAGGGGGCGCAGGACTGAAGCTTTCTTT. Its protein product is CASSVAYRGRRTEAFF.

This chain joins TRBV18 and TRBJ1-4, with a tentative D call TRBD1 (6 bases). This CDR3 has 17 amino acids. Germline CDR1 is KGHSH and CDR2 is LQKENI. Trimming took 4 bases from V and 3 from J, leaving 18 bases between them. Here the CDR3 reads CASSLQPPTGPNEKLFF. CDR3 in DNA: TGTGCCAGCTCACTCCAGCCCCCCACAGGGCCTAATGAAAAACTGTTTTTT.

This clone has a single count. This chain uses TRBV29-1 with TRBJ2-5; 10 positions match TRBD1. The CDR3 runs 13 residues. The junction had 9 bases not matched to a gene; V was cut back by 2 bases and J by 12 bases. Germline CDR1 and CDR2: SQVTM and ANQGSEA. CDR3 DNA sequence: TGCAGCGTTGAACCGACAGGGGGCAAGAGAAAGTACTTC. Translated: CSVEPTGGKRKYF.

This clone has only one observation. The gene calls are TRBV27 and TRBJ2-7, with D perhaps matching TRBD2 (5 bases). Per germline, CDR1 MNHEY and CDR2 SMNVEV (reference sequence). The V gene lost 8 bases and the J gene lost 2 bases, with 19 bases spanning the gap. The CDR3 runs to 15 residues. Here the CDR3 reads CASGFRTGETYEQYF. Written as DNA, the CDR3 is TGTGCCAGCGGATTTCGGACCGGGGAAACCTACGAGCAGTACTTC.

The chain joins TRBV11-2 to TRBJ2-1, with 11 bases matching TRBD2. The CDR3 has 16 residues. The germline V gene encodes CDR1 SGHAT and CDR2 FQNNGV. V lost 4 bases, J lost 3 bases, and 5 bases stayed unmatched. The CDR3 loop is CASSYRLAGFYNEQFF. The CDR3 coding sequence is TGTGCCAGCAGCTACCGACTAGCGGGGTTCTACAATGAGCAGTTCTTC.

This clone showed up just once. The chain uses TRBV27 and TRBJ2-1; D is unclear. The germline V gene has CDR1 MNHEY and CDR2 SMNVEV (reference sequence). The CDR3 has 13 residues. Trimming removed 3 bases from V and 9 bases from J, with 12 bases in between. CDR3 in amino acids: CASSFTNTGEQFF. CDR3 coding DNA: TGTGCCAGCAGTTTTACTAACACGGGTGAGCAGTTCTTC.

The gene calls are TRBV19 and TRBJ2-6, with D uncertain. Germline CDR1 is LNHDA and CDR2 is SQIVND (reference sequence). The CDR3 sequence is 18 residues long. V was shortened by 1 base and J by 0 bases, with 13 bases between the two germline ends. In nucleotides, the CDR3 is TGTGCCAGTAGTATAGTAGCTGGCACGAGCTCTGGGGCCAACGTCCTGACTTTC. This encodes CASSIVAGTSSGANVLTF.

The J gene is TRBJ2-1, the V gene TRBV5-6, with 13 bases aligning to TRBD2. After removal of 5 bases from V and 8 bases from J, the junction contained 7 bases not matched to a gene. The V gene's germline CDR1 is SGHDT and CDR2 YYEEEE. The length of the CDR3 is 15 residues. Here the CDR3 DNA reads TGTGCCAGCAGGAAACTAGCGGGAGGGAGGTATGAGCAGTTCTTC. This gives the protein CASRKLAGGRYEQFF.

As for this clone: The same CDR3 is also encoded by other DNA sequences in this sample. V usage is TRBV5-1 and J usage is TRBJ1-2, with 7 bases aligning to TRBD1. CDR1 is SGHRS and CDR2 is YFSETQ in the germline V gene. V gave up 0 bases and J gave up 6 bases; unmatched junction bases: 5. CDR3 size: 14 residues. The CDR3 DNA reads as TGCGCCAGCAGCTTGGGGCAGGGGGTGGATGGCTACACCTTC. Its translation: CASSLGQGVDGYTF.

This sequence joins TRBV11-2 and TRBJ2-1; possibly TRBD1 for D (6 bases). The CDR3 has 17 amino acids. Germline values: CDR1 SGHAT, CDR2 FQNNGV. With 6 bases removed from V and 6 bases from J, the gap between germline ends came to 24 bases. In DNA form, the CDR3 reads TGTGCCAGCAGATTCTGGGAACAGGGTGGGAGAGGCAATGAGCAGTTCTTC. The encoded protein is CASRFWEQGGRGNEQFF.

The rearrangement links TRBV5-1 to TRBJ2-3, with 11 bases that match TRBD1. V shed 6 bases and J 4 bases; nucleotides not matched to a gene: 1. This CDR3 region has 13 residues. The V gene's germline CDR1 is SGHRS and CDR2 YFSETQ. Here the CDR3 DNA reads TGCGCCAGCATGGGACAGGGGGCAGATACGCAGTATTTT. Translating it yields CASMGQGADTQYF.

The chain has TRBV27 and TRBJ1-5; 7 positions agree with TRBD1. V trimming: 3 bases; J trimming: 3 bases; junction bases outside the gene matches: 11. Germline lookup yields CDR1 MNHEY and CDR2 SMNVEV (reference sequence). CDR3 length equals 17 residues. The CDR3 is CASSLWQGDFSNQPQHF. The CDR3 DNA is TGTGCCAGCAGTTTGTGGCAGGGGGATTTTTCCAATCAGCCCCAGCATTTT.